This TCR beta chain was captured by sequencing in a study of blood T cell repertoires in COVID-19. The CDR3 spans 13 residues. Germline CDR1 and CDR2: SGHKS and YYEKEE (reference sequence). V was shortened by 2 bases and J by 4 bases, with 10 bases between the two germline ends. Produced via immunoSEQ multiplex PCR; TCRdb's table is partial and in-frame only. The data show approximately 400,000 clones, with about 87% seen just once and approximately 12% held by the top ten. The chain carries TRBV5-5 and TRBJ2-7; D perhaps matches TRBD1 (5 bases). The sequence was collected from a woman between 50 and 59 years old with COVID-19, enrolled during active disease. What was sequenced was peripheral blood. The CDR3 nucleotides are TGTGCCAGCAGCTTCAGGACAAATTACGAGCAGTACTTC. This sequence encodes CASSFRTNYEQYF.